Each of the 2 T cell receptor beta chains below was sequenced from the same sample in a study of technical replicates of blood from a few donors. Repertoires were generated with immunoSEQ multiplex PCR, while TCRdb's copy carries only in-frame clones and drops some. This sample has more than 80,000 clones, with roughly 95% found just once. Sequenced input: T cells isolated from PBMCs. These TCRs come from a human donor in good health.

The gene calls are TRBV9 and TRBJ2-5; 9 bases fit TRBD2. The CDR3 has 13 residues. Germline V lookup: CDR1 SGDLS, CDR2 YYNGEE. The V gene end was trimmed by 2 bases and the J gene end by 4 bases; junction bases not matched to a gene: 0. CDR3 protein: CASSVSGGETQYF. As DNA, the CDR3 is TGTGCCAGCAGCGTTAGCGGGGGAGAGACCCAGTACTTC.

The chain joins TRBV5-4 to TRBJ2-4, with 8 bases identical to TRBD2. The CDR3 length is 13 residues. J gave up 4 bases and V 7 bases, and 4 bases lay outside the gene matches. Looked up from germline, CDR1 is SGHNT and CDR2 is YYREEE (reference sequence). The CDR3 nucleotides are TGTGCCAGCTCAACTAGCGGTAAAAACATTCAGTACTTC. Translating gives CASSTSGKNIQYF.